These 20 T cell receptor beta chains came from one sample sequenced in a study of shared clonotypes between healthy human individuals. TCRdb's table, derived via immunoSEQ multiplex PCR, lists solely in-frame clones and lacks some. The sample lists 660,000 or so clones; about 96% were seen once. Terminally differentiated effector memory CD45RA+ cells were excluded from the naive CD8 cells, which were CD45RO-negative and positively selected for CCR7. The sequenced sample consisted of naive CD8+ T cells sorted from blood. These TCRs come from a woman in her 30s in good health.

The rearrangement joins TRBV10-1 to TRBJ2-2, with no clear D. This CDR3 contains 13 residues. Germline lookup yields CDR1 WNHNN and CDR2 SYGVQD (reference sequence). Trimming removed 4 bases at V and 9 bases at J, with 12 bases between. CDR3 nucleotide sequence: TGCGCCAGCAGTGCCAGCGTTGCCAGGGAGCTGTTTTTT. Encoded protein: CASSASVARELFF.

The chain is built from TRBV5-1 and TRBJ2-2; D not resolved. V lost 5 bases and J lost 3, with 11 bases in between. The CDR3 spans 14 residues. Germline V gene data show CDR1 as SGHRS and CDR2 as YFSETQ. CDR3 in amino acids: CASSWNSYTGELFF. DNA for the CDR3: TGCGCCAGCAGTTGGAACTCCTACACCGGGGAGCTGTTTTTT.

The table lists this clone with a few counts. The chain is built from TRBV5-6 and TRBJ1-1; possible D gene TRBD1, 5 bases. V lost 4 bases and J 1 base, leaving 11 bases between the germline ends. CDR3 length: 14 amino acids. In germline, CDR1 is SGHDT, CDR2 YYEEEE. Written as DNA, the CDR3 is TGTGCCAGCAGCGGATGGGGGAAGAACACTGAAGCTTTCTTT. Translated, it gives CASSGWGKNTEAFF.

The CDR3, as DNA: TGTGCCAGTAGTATCTTGGCGGGAGGGACCGATGAGCAGTTCTTC. This translates into CASSILAGGTDEQFF. The chain joins TRBV19 to TRBJ2-1; 9 bases map to TRBD2. The V segment lost 3 bases and the J segment 8 bases; nucleotides outside the gene matches: 8. The CDR3 is 15 residues long. Germline assignment: CDR1 LNHDA and CDR2 SQIVND (reference sequence). Looking up the rest from reference TRBV19 and TRBJ2-1 gives the full variable domain: DGGITQSPKYLFRKEGQNVTLSCEQNLNHDAMYWYRQDPGQGLRLIYYSQIVNDFQKGDIAEGYSVSREKKESFPLTVTSAQKNPTAFYLCASSILAGGTDEQFFGPGTRLTVL.

This clone was detected once. This sequence joins TRBV19 and TRBJ2-1; 13 bases are shared with TRBD2. J lost 7 bases, V lost 3 bases, and 6 bases had no gene match. The CDR3 totals 16 residues. Germline loops: CDR1 LNHDA, CDR2 SQIVND (reference sequence). The CDR3 is CASSMGTSGIQNEQFF. CDR3 in DNA: TGTGCCAGTAGTATGGGGACTAGCGGGATACAGAATGAGCAGTTCTTC.

The table lists this clone with a count of one. The chain carries TRBV10-3 and TRBJ2-3; 15 nucleotides line up with TRBD2. Germline loops: CDR1 ENHRY, CDR2 SYGVKD. The V and J ends lost 7 bases and 4 bases, in that order; junction bases with no gene match: 3. The CDR3 has 15 amino acids. The CDR3 loop reads CAIKGTSGGPDTQYF. The CDR3 bases are TGTGCCATCAAAGGGACTAGCGGGGGGCCAGATACGCAGTATTTT.

The V and J genes are TRBV28 and TRBJ1-5; D not resolved. V was trimmed by 6 bases and J by 0 bases, leaving 9 bases between them. Looked up from germline, CDR1 is MDHEN and CDR2 is SYDVKM. This CDR3 has 14 residues. The chain's CDR3 is CASRRADSNQPQHF. The CDR3 nucleotides read TGTGCCAGCAGGCGCGCGGATAGCAATCAGCCCCAGCATTTT. The full variable domain, in which reference TRBV28 and TRBJ1-5 provide the parts outside the CDR3, is DVKVTQSSRYLVKRTGEKVFLECVQDMDHENMFWYRQDPGLGLRLIYFSYDVKMKEKGDIPEGYSVSREKKERFSLILESASTNQTSMYLCASRRADSNQPQHFGDGTRLSIL.

The chain has TRBV7-8 and TRBJ1-3; TRBD1 is a possible D gene (5 bases). The ends were cut back, 5 bases at V and 3 bases at J, with 11 bases in the middle. Germline V gives CDR1 SGHVS, CDR2 FQNEAQ. The CDR3 has 14 residues. CDR3 amino acids: CASSLGVVGNTIYF. CDR3 DNA sequence: TGTGCCAGCAGCCTGGGGGTTGTTGGAAACACCATATATTTT.

The chain links TRBV9 to TRBJ2-2; D may be TRBD1 (6 bases). Trimming removed 3 bases at V and 1 base at J, with 22 bases between. The CDR3 is 19 amino acids. From germline, CDR1 is SGDLS and CDR2 YYNGEE. The CDR3 reads CASSGRGPLGQLNTGELFF. As DNA, the CDR3 is TGTGCCAGCAGCGGAAGGGGCCCCCTCGGACAGCTGAACACCGGGGAGCTGTTTTTT.

The chain has TRBV19 and TRBJ2-7; 12 nucleotides line up with TRBD1. Germline V gene data show CDR1 as LNHDA and CDR2 as SQIVND (reference sequence). The CDR3 runs 12 residues. V trimming: 10 bases; J trimming: 5 bases; junction bases outside the gene matches: 3. Written as DNA, the CDR3 is TGTGCCATCGGGACAGGGGGCGACGAGCAGTACTTC. It translates to CAIGTGGDEQYF.

The V and J genes are TRBV7-8 and TRBJ2-7; TRBD2 is a possible D gene (5 bases). This CDR3 has 12 residues. Germline-derived CDR1 and CDR2 are SGHVS and FQNEAQ. V was trimmed by 4 bases and J by 3 bases, leaving 7 bases between them. This CDR3 is CASSYGDYEQYF. The CDR3, as DNA: TGTGCCAGCAGCTACGGGGACTACGAGCAGTACTTC.

The rearrangement links TRBV27 to TRBJ2-5; maybe TRBD2 (6 bases). The CDR3 runs to 13 residues. The V end was cut by 6 bases, the J end by 6 bases, with 14 bases between. CDR1 and CDR2 from the germline V gene are MNHEY and SMNVEV (reference sequence). The CDR3 coding sequence is TGTGCCAGCAGGGCGGGGACTGGGCAGACCCAGTACTTC. Amino acids: CASRAGTGQTQYF.

This sequence joins TRBV6-5 and TRBJ2-1, with D possibly matching TRBD1 (6 bases). The V gene lost 5 bases and the J gene lost 5 bases, with 7 bases spanning the gap. In germline, CDR1 is MNHEY, CDR2 SVGAGI. There are 12 residues in the CDR3. The CDR3 DNA is TGTGCCAGCAGTCGACAGGACAATGAGCAGTTCTTC. Amino acids: CASSRQDNEQFF.

The CDR3 coding sequence is TGTGCCAGCCGGGACAGGGAAGGAACTAATGAAAAACTGTTTTTT. Its translation: CASRDREGTNEKLFF. The chain recombines TRBV7-8 with TRBJ1-4, with 9 bases matching TRBD1. Germline loops: CDR1 SGHVS, CDR2 FQNEAQ. The CDR3 length is 15 residues. The J segment lost 1 base and the V segment lost 8 bases, leaving 5 bases of the junction unmatched. Using reference TRBV7-8 and TRBJ1-4 for the parts outside the CDR3, the full variable domain is GAGVSQSPRYKVAKRGQDVALRCDPISGHVSLFWYQQALGQGPEFLTYFQNEAQLDKSGLPSDRFFAERPEGSVSTLKIQRTQQEDSAVYLCASRDREGTNEKLFFGSGTQLSVL.

The chain has TRBV6-6 and TRBJ2-3, with D possibly TRBD2 on 6 matching bases. This CDR3 has 14 amino acids. With 6 bases removed from V and 4 bases from J, the gap between germline ends came to 14 bases. Germline CDR1 and CDR2: MNHNY and SVGAGI (reference sequence). CDR3 residues: CASSRREKSDTQYF. In DNA form, the CDR3 reads TGTGCCAGCAGCCGGAGGGAGAAGTCAGATACGCAGTATTTT.

This clone came up once. The V and J genes are TRBV9 and TRBJ2-5; 9 bases are shared with TRBD1. CDR1 and CDR2 from the germline V gene are SGDLS and YYNGEE. Germline trimming cut 3 bases from V and 9 bases from J; bases unmatched to any gene: 9. The CDR3 extends over 14 amino acids. The CDR3 is CASSGGDREASQYF. The CDR3 region has the DNA TGTGCCAGCAGCGGGGGGGACAGGGAAGCGTCCCAGTACTTC.

The CDR3 spells CASSSQTSGALREQYF. CDR3 bases: TGTGCCAGCAGTTCCCAGACTAGCGGGGCGCTTCGGGAGCAGTACTTC. The chain has TRBV7-9 and TRBJ2-7, with TRBD2 identical over 11 bases. This CDR3 has 16 residues. Trimming at V came to 6 bases and at J to 7 bases, leaving 14 bases not matched to a gene. Germline V lookup: CDR1 SEHNR, CDR2 FQNEAQ (reference sequence).

In its sample, this clone was seen once. The chain links TRBV2 to TRBJ2-2, with 12 bases that match TRBD2. J gave up 6 bases and V 0 bases, and 5 bases lay outside the gene matches. The CDR3 is made up of 17 amino acids. Germline values: CDR1 SNHLY, CDR2 FYNNEI. CDR3 in amino acids: CASSEAKLAGGPGELFF. The CDR3 nucleotides are TGTGCCAGCAGTGAAGCGAAACTAGCGGGAGGTCCCGGGGAGCTGTTTTTT.

The chain is built from TRBV10-3 and TRBJ1-2, with TRBD1 matching 7 bases. In germline, CDR1 is ENHRY, CDR2 SYGVKD. This CDR3 has 17 amino acids. Losses at the gene ends were 6 bases for V and 2 bases for J; bases not matched to a gene: 15. The CDR3 loop is CAISETSTGVRNYGYTF. The CDR3 nucleotides read TGTGCCATCAGCGAAACCTCAACAGGGGTGAGAAACTATGGCTACACCTTC.

CDR3: CASSPGTGPGNTIYF. The DNA for the CDR3 is TGTGCCAGCAGCCCGGGGACAGGGCCTGGAAACACCATATATTTT. This chain joins TRBV9 and TRBJ1-3; 9 bases line up with TRBD1. This CDR3 spans 15 amino acids. V was clipped by 4 bases and J by 2 bases; unmatched bases: 4. Germline values: CDR1 SGDLS, CDR2 YYNGEE.